This T cell receptor beta chain was documented in a study of blood T cell repertoires in COVID-19. Study in general: COVID-19 samples from acute and convalescent phases originated in the United States, Italy and Spain. Sample material is recorded as cDNA or gDNA derived from T cells, B-cell-depleted T cells, or PBMCs.

Germline V gene data show CDR1 as SGHVS and CDR2 as FQNEAQ. The CDR3 extends over 11 amino acids. The V and J ends lost 10 bases and 1 base respectively, with 7 bases between them. Assay: immunoSEQ multiplex PCR; the TCRdb copy retains only in-frame clones and omits some. The sample lists 85,000 to 100,000 clones, roughly 83% occurring once. This clonotype was obtained from a human donor in a cohort sampled during active COVID-19. The chain combines TRBV7-8 with TRBJ2-5; D remains ambiguous. Sequenced material: peripheral blood. CDR3 region: CATVRQETQYF. The CDR3 bases are TGTGCCACTGTGCGCCAAGAGACCCAGTACTTC.